Listed below are T cell receptor beta chains from one sample, sequenced in a study of CD8 T cells in Susac syndrome. TCRdb fed the immunoSEQ multiplex PCR reads into MiXCR, producing one record per CDR3 protein. The table lists fewer than 85,000 distinct CDR3 sequences, 95% of them singletons. Sample: CD8+ T cells from PBMCs. Source of these receptors: a human donor with Susac syndrome. Each CDR3 is given with its conserved first and last residue. D genes are given only for firm matches. Clone size appears in some rows only: once, few, many, or a class for an expanded clone.

clone size	D gene	V gene	J gene	CDR3 protein	CDR3 DNA
.	.	TRBV13	TRBJ2-1	CASSVATWDAASYNEQFF	TGTGCCAGCAGCGTAGCAACTTGGGACGCCGCCTCCTACAATGAGCAGTTCTTC
.	.	TRBV13	TRBJ2-1	CASSLPGNEQFF	TGTGCCAGCAGCTTACCAGGCAATGAGCAGTTCTTC
.	.	TRBV18	TRBJ2-7	CASSSGHPYEQYF	TGTGCCAGCTCATCTGGACACCCCTACGAGCAGTACTTC
few	.	TRBV7-2	TRBJ2-4	CASSSHGQGIAKNIQYF	TGTGCCAGCAGTTCCCACGGGCAGGGGATAGCCAAAAACATTCAGTACTTC
.	.	TRBV6-2/TRBV6-3	TRBJ2-1	CASSASFGNNEQFF	TGTGCCAGCAGTGCTAGTTTTGGGAACAATGAGCAGTTCTTC
.	.	TRBV24-1	TRBJ2-1	CATSDFPTNEQFF	TGTGCCACCAGTGATTTCCCCACCAATGAGCAGTTCTTC
once	.	TRBV20-1	TRBJ2-5	CSADDKLSGMTQETQYF	TGCAGTGCTGATGATAAATTAAGCGGCATGACCCAAGAGACCCAGTACTTC
.	.	TRBV7-8	TRBJ2-1	CASSLASPDTSNEQFF	TGTGCCAGCAGCTTAGCCTCTCCGGACACCTCCAATGAGCAGTTCTTC
.	.	TRBV7-2	TRBJ2-2	CASSPPLSGELFF	TGTGCCAGCAGCCCCCCGTTATCCGGGGAGCTGTTTTTT
.	TRBD1	TRBV12-3/TRBV12-4	TRBJ1-2	CASSMTGQGGGYTF	TGTGCCAGCAGTATGACGGGACAGGGCGGTGGCTACACCTTC
.	TRBD2	TRBV29-1	TRBJ2-1	CSVVGGEQFF	TGCAGCGTTGTGGGGGGGGAGCAGTTCTTC
.	.	TRBV6-5	TRBJ2-7	CASSYSPSYSYEQYF	TGTGCCAGCAGTTACTCCCCTTCCTATTCCTACGAGCAGTACTTC
.	.	TRBV5-1	TRBJ2-7	CASSLAGGGGEQYF	TGCGCCAGCAGCTTGGCCGGAGGAGGAGGCGAGCAGTACTTC
once	.	TRBV27	TRBJ1-1	CASSNWDGEAFF	TGTGCCAGCAGTAACTGGGACGGGGAAGCTTTCTTT
.	TRBD1	TRBV28	TRBJ2-1	CASSDGQGYEQFF	TGTGCCAGCAGTGATGGACAGGGCTATGAGCAGTTCTTC
.	TRBD2	TRBV27	TRBJ2-7	CASSLSTVASGEEYEQYF	TGTGCCAGCAGTTTATCGACCGTGGCTAGCGGAGAGGAATACGAGCAGTACTTC
.	TRBD2	TRBV19	TRBJ2-1	CASSMAGLGSNEQFF	TGTGCCAGTAGTATGGCGGGACTAGGGTCTAATGAGCAGTTCTTC